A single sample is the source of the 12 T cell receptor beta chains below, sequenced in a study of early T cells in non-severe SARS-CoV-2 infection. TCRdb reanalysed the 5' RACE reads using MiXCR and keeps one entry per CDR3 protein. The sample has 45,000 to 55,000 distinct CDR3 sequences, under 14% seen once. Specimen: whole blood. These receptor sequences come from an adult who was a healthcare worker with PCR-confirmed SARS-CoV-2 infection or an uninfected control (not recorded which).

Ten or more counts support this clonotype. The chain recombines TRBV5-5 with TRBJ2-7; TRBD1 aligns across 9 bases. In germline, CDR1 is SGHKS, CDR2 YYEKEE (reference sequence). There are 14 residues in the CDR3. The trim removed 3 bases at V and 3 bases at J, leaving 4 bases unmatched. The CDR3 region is CASSWDRVLYEQYF. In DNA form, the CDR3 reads TGTGCCAGCAGCTGGGACAGGGTCCTCTACGAGCAGTACTTC.

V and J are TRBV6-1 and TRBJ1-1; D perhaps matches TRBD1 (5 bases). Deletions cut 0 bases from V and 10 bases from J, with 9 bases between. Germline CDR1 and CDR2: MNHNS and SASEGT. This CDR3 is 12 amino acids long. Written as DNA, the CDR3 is TGTGCCAGCAGTGAAGCGGAGGGGCGAGCTTTCTTT. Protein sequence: CASSEAEGRAFF.

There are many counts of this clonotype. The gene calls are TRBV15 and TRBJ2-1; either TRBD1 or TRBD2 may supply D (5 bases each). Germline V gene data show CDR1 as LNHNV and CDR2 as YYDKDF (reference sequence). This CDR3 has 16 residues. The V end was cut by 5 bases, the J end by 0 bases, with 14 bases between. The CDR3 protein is CATSGRGVDSYNEQFF. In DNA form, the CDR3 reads TGTGCCACCAGCGGTAGAGGGGTCGACTCCTACAATGAGCAGTTCTTC.

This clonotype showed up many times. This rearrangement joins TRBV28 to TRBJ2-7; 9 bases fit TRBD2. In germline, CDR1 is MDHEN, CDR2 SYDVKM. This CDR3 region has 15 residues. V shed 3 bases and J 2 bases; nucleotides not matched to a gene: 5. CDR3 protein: CASSFVRGGPYEQYF. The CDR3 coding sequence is TGTGCCAGCAGTTTTGTGCGGGGGGGGCCCTACGAGCAGTACTTC.

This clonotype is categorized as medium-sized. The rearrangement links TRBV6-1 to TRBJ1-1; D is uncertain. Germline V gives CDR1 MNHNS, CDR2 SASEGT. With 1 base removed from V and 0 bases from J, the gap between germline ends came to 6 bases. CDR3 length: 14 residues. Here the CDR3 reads CASSEGFMNTEAFF. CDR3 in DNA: TGTGCCAGCAGTGAAGGGTTCATGAACACTGAAGCTTTCTTT.

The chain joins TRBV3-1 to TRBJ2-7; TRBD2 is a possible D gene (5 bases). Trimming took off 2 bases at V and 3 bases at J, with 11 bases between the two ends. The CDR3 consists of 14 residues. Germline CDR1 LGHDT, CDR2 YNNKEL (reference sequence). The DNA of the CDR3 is TGTGCCAGCAGCCAAAGCGGTACTCACTACGAGCAGTACTTC. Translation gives CASSQSGTHYEQYF.

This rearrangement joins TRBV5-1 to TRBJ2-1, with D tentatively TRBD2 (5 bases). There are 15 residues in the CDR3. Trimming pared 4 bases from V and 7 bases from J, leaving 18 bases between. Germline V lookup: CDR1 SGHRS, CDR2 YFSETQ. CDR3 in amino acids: CASSLRTSSKNEQFF. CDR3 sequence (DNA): TGCGCCAGCAGCCTACGCACTAGTTCCAAAAATGAGCAGTTCTTC.

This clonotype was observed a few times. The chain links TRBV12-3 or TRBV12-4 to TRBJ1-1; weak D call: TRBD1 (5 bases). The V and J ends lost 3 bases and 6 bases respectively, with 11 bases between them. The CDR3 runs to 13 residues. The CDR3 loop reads CASSLGGSPEAFF. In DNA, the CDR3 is TGTGCCAGCAGTTTGGGGGGGAGCCCTGAAGCTTTCTTT.

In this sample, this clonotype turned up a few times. The CDR3 region is CSTGGLKDQETQYF. The CDR3 nucleotides read TGCAGTACGGGGGGGCTCAAGGACCAAGAGACCCAGTACTTC. The gene calls are TRBV20-1 and TRBJ2-5, with 8 nucleotides matching TRBD2. The CDR3 sequence is 14 residues long. Per the germline V gene, CDR1 is DFQATT and CDR2 is SNEGSKA (reference sequence). The J segment lost 0 bases and the V segment lost 8 bases, leaving 8 bases of the junction unmatched.

CDR3 DNA: TGCAGCGCCCTAAAGACAGGGGCGAACACTGAAGCTTTCTTT. This gives the protein CSALKTGANTEAFF. The chain is built from TRBV29-1 and TRBJ1-1; 8 positions agree with TRBD1. The CDR3 extends over 14 amino acids. CDR1 and CDR2 (germline): SQVTM, ANQGSEA. V shed 7 bases, J shed 1 base, and the junction held 8 bases outside the gene matches.

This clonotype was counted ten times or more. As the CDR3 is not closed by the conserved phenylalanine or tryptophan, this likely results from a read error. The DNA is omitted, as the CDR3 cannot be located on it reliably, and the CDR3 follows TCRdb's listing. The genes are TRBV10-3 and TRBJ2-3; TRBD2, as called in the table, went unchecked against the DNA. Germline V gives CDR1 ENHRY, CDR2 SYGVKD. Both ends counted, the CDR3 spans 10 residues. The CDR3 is CAIRGGWSLD.

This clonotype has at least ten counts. The CDR3 is CASSSSERSAYEQYF. DNA for the CDR3: TGTGCCAGCAGTAGTTCGGAGAGGTCGGCCTACGAGCAGTACTTC. The chain links TRBV6-6 to TRBJ2-7; no reliable D call. Germline V gene data show CDR1 as MNHNY and CDR2 as SVGAGI (reference sequence). Trimming cost V 5 bases and J 2 bases, with 16 bases left between them. The CDR3 runs to 15 residues.